This TCR beta chain originates from a study of CD8 T cells in ankylosing spondylitis. The length of the CDR3 is 15 residues. From germline, CDR1 is DFQATT and CDR2 SNEGSKA (reference sequence). Trimming left V 0 bases short and J 1 base short, with 7 bases between. Quantitative 5'-RACE with molecular barcodes produced the TCR beta libraries. Using its own MiXCR run on the 5' RACE reads, TCRdb lists one record per CDR3 protein. Found here are hundreds of thousands of distinct CDR3 sequences, roughly 10% of them singletons; the top ten hold about 0.49%. Study results and caveats: Roughly 8 highly homologous variants formed a TCR beta motif that appeared characteristic of ankylosing spondylitis blood. Significant enrichment of disease-linked clones was reported in matched ankylosing spondylitis synovial fluid.

This clonotype showed up just a few times. What it binds is not known. The sequenced sample consisted of blood, either unsorted or a sorted T cell fraction (not recorded which). The sequence was obtained from a male donor with ankylosing spondylitis. The chain employs TRBV20-1 and TRBJ1-6; D is unresolved. The CDR3, as DNA: TGCAGTGCTAGAGATCTCGTTTCCTATAATTCACCCCTCCACTTT. This translates into CSARDLVSYNSPLHF.